The next 22 T cell receptor beta chains were all read from a single sample in a study of vaccination and CD4 T cells after COVID-19. As for treatment: roughly 10-day PBMC culture with coronavirus spike peptide pools or control peptides (ViraFEST assay). Researchers used the Oncomine TCR Beta short-read assay to sequence DNA from cultured CD4+ T cells. TCRdb re-analysed the PCR reads in MiXCR, keeping a single row per CDR3 protein. This sample has about 3,300 distinct CDR3 sequences, with about 53% found just once. Antigens for these TCRs are unknown. The material sequenced was CD4+ T cells from blood, cultured in vitro. These receptors all come from a human donor who had recovered from COVID-19.

As for this clonotype: One end of the junction is discordant with germline, which a read error may explain. V is TRBV7-7 and J is TRBJ2-5; 7 bases line up with TRBD1. CDR1 SSHAT and CDR2 FNYEAQ come from the germline V gene (reference sequence). The CDR3 runs to 13 residues. This CDR3 reads CASSRDRQETQYF. CDR3 in DNA: TGTGCTAGCAGCCGGGACAGACAAGAGACCCAGTACTTC.

The chain employs TRBV6-1 and TRBJ1-2; possible D gene TRBD1, 6 bases. Per the germline V gene, CDR1 is MNHNS and CDR2 is SASEGT. The V end lost 0 bases, the J end lost 1 base, and 15 bases lay between the germline ends. The CDR3 runs 17 residues. The CDR3 nucleotides read TGTGCCAGCAGTGAAGCCCAAGTCGGACAGTTTAACTATGGCTACACCTTC. This codes for CASSEAQVGQFNYGYTF.

This clonotype showed up just a few times. The V gene is TRBV6-1, the J gene TRBJ1-5, with TRBD1 as a possible D gene (5 bases). This CDR3 is 15 amino acids long. Germline assignment: CDR1 MNHNS and CDR2 SASEGT. The ends were cut back, 4 bases at V and 3 bases at J, with 13 bases in the middle. Written as DNA, the CDR3 is TGTGCCAGCAGTGCAGCGGGACCGAACAATCAGCCCCAGCATTTT. This encodes CASSAAGPNNQPQHF.

Here the CDR3 DNA reads TGCAGTGCTGGGACAACTGGGACAGCCCAATCCAACTATGGCTACACCTTC. It encodes CSAGTTGTAQSNYGYTF. The V and J genes are TRBV20-1 and TRBJ1-2, with 7 bases identical to TRBD1. This CDR3 comprises 17 residues. Trimming removed 5 bases from V and 2 bases from J; junction bases left unmatched: 17. Germline loops: CDR1 DFQATT, CDR2 SNEGSKA (reference sequence).

The chain combines TRBV20-1 with TRBJ2-7, with 10 bases that match TRBD1. Germline V lookup: CDR1 DFQATT, CDR2 SNEGSKA (reference sequence). V gave up 6 bases and J gave up 1 base; unmatched junction bases: 6. CDR3 length: 14 residues. CDR3 amino acids: CSAESGQGSYEQYF. The CDR3 DNA reads TGCAGTGCCGAGTCGGGACAGGGGTCCTACGAGCAGTACTTC.

J is TRBJ2-3 and V is TRBV20-1; TRBD2 aligns across 7 bases. The junction had 9 bases not matched to a gene; V was cut back by 3 bases and J by 3 bases. This CDR3 contains 15 residues. Germline values: CDR1 DFQATT, CDR2 SNEGSKA (reference sequence). Here the CDR3 DNA reads TGCAGTGCTAGTGGTCGGGGGGTTACGACAGATACGCAGTATTTT. It codes for CSASGRGVTTDTQYF.

The rearrangement uses TRBV19 and TRBJ1-1; possible D gene TRBD1, 5 bases. CDR3 length equals 13 residues. In germline, CDR1 is LNHDA, CDR2 SQIVND (reference sequence). The V gene lost 5 bases and the J gene lost 6 bases, with 13 bases spanning the gap. The CDR3 bases are TGTGCCAGTAGTCTCAGGGCTTACGCTGAAGCTTTCTTT. Its protein is CASSLRAYAEAFF.

The chain employs TRBV27 and TRBJ2-7; 7 bases are a match to TRBD2. The V gene end was trimmed by 5 bases and the J gene end by 0 bases; junction bases not matched to a gene: 13. Germline V gene sequence: CDR1 MNHEY, CDR2 SMNVEV (reference sequence). This CDR3 comprises 17 residues. CDR3 amino acids: CASSPWGGGPPSYEQYF. For the CDR3, the DNA is TGTGCCAGCAGTCCCTGGGGGGGAGGCCCCCCCTCCTACGAGCAGTACTTC.

A single count supports this clonotype. The rearrangement joins TRBV6-1 to TRBJ1-1; D remains unclear. V was shortened by 8 bases and J by 3 bases, with 7 bases between the two germline ends. CDR1 and CDR2 from the germline V gene are MNHNS and SASEGT. CDR3 length: 11 residues. The CDR3 sequence: CASGEYTEAFF. CDR3 nucleotides: TGTGCCAGCGGGGAATACACTGAAGCTTTCTTT.

This chain joins TRBV6-1 and TRBJ2-7; 12 bases fit TRBD2. CDR1 and CDR2 (germline): MNHNS, SASEGT. There are 14 residues in the CDR3. V lost 8 bases and J lost 4; bases outside the gene matches: 6. The CDR3 DNA reads TGTGCCAGCTGTGGACTAGCGGGGCCATACGAGCAGTACTTC. This encodes CASCGLAGPYEQYF.

The J gene is TRBJ2-7, the V gene TRBV28, with D hard to call. In germline, CDR1 is MDHEN, CDR2 SYDVKM. This CDR3 is 16 amino acids long. Trimming shortened V by 3 bases and J by 0 bases, and 15 bases separated the two germline ends. The CDR3 region is CASSFKRAVSSYEQYF. CDR3 nucleotide sequence: TGTGCCAGCAGTTTTAAAAGGGCCGTGAGCTCCTACGAGCAGTACTTC.

The chain links TRBV10-3 to TRBJ1-2; TRBD1 matches 8 bases. The V gene end was trimmed by 2 bases and the J gene end by 8 bases; junction bases not matched to a gene: 4. The CDR3 runs to 13 residues. Germline V gene lookup returns CDR1 ENHRY and CDR2 SYGVKD. Written as DNA, the CDR3 is TGTGCCATCAGTGAGACAGGGGGAAGCGGCTACACCTTC. It yields the protein CAISETGGSGYTF.

The rearrangement links TRBV20-1 to TRBJ2-1; 12 bases align to TRBD2. The CDR3 extends over 16 amino acids. The V gene's germline CDR1 is DFQATT and CDR2 SNEGSKA (reference sequence). The J segment lost 5 bases and the V segment lost 2 bases, leaving 7 bases of the junction unmatched. The CDR3: CSARPTSGRKDNEQFF. The CDR3 region has the DNA TGCAGTGCTAGACCGACTAGCGGGAGAAAAGACAATGAGCAGTTCTTC.

V usage is TRBV2 and J usage is TRBJ1-1, with D possibly matching TRBD1 (5 bases). Germline CDR1 is SNHLY and CDR2 is FYNNEI. This CDR3 is built from 12 residues. V gave up 4 bases and J gave up 5 bases, with 8 bases separating them. Here the CDR3 reads CASSVRETEAFF. The CDR3 bases are TGTGCCAGCAGTGTCAGGGAGACTGAAGCTTTCTTT.

Remarks on this clonotype: At one of its ends the junction is not consistent with the germline gene, which may arise from a read error. The J gene is TRBJ2-5, the V gene TRBV5-4; D unresolved. This CDR3 comprises 14 residues. Germline lookup yields CDR1 SGHNT and CDR2 YYREEE (reference sequence). CDR3 bases: TGTGCCAGCAGCTTGGGCCCCGACCAAGGGACCCAGTACTTC. Translated, it gives CASSLGPDQGTQYF.

The DNA for the CDR3 is TGTGCCAGTATTAGTATGGGGATGACAGGGAGAATCGGTAACTATGGCTACACCTTC. Its translation is CASISMGMTGRIGNYGYTF. The gene calls are TRBV19 and TRBJ1-2, with 7 bases that match TRBD1. V trimming: 7 bases; J trimming: 1 base; junction bases outside the gene matches: 21. The CDR3 contains 19 residues. The germline gives CDR1 LNHDA, CDR2 SQIVND (reference sequence).

This clonotype was counted only a few times. The rearrangement uses TRBV19 and TRBJ1-2; D unclear. Between the trimmed V and J ends, which lost 7 bases and 5 bases, there was a span of 11 bases. The germline gives CDR1 LNHDA, CDR2 SQIVND (reference sequence). The CDR3 runs 12 residues. The CDR3 coding sequence is TGTGCCAGTACCCCGGCTGGTTATGGCTACACCTTC. Its translation is CASTPAGYGYTF.

In this sample, this clonotype is medium-sized (0.01 to 0.1%). The chain carries TRBV11-2 and TRBJ2-7; 7 bases are a match to TRBD1. V lost 0 bases to trimming and J lost 3 bases; unmatched junction nucleotides: 5. The CDR3 length is 15 residues. Germline V gives CDR1 SGHAT, CDR2 FQNNGV. DNA for the CDR3: TGTGCCAGCAGCTTAGATGGGGGACAGTTCTACGAGCAGTACTTC. Amino acid sequence: CASSLDGGQFYEQYF.

By frequency in the sample, this clonotype is large. The J gene is TRBJ1-2, the V gene TRBV6-2 or TRBV6-3, with a tentative D call TRBD1 (6 bases). Germline V gene lookup returns CDR1 MNHEY and CDR2 SVGEGT. The CDR3 covers 13 residues. Trimming left V 5 bases short and J 9 bases short, with 16 bases between. The CDR3 region has the DNA TGTGCCAGCAGTGCCCGGGGGGCTTTAAGCTACACCTTC. Translating it yields CASSARGALSYTF.

About this clonotype: One end of the junction fails to match germline, which may point to a read error. This rearrangement joins TRBV7-7 to TRBJ2-1; D might be TRBD1 (6 bases). The CDR3 spans 13 residues. Germline CDR1 is SSHAT and CDR2 is FNYEAQ (reference sequence). The CDR3 DNA reads as TGTGCTAGCAGCACGGACAGTTTGAATGAGCAGTTCTTC. It specifies CASSTDSLNEQFF. The full variable domain, its missing parts supplied by reference TRBV7-7 and TRBJ2-1, is GAGVSQSPRYKVTKRGQDVTLRCDPISSHATLYWYQQALGQGPEFLTYFNYEAQPDKSGLPSDRFSAERPEGSISTLTIQRTEQRDSAMYRCASSTDSLNEQFFGPGTRLTVL.

V usage is TRBV7-3 and J usage is TRBJ2-2; D call uncertain. Germline V gene lookup returns CDR1 SGHTA and CDR2 FQGTGA. V lost 3 bases to trimming and J lost 3 bases, with 8 bases between them. CDR3 size: 14 residues. Written as DNA, the CDR3 is TGTGCCAGCAGCTTCGGACGGGACACCGGGGAGCTGTTTTTT. Translating it yields CASSFGRDTGELFF.

V gene TRBV19 combines with J gene TRBJ2-2; 7 bases are a match to TRBD1. Germline CDR1 is LNHDA and CDR2 is SQIVND (reference sequence). The CDR3 totals 14 residues. After removal of 6 bases from V and 4 bases from J, the junction contained 5 bases not matched to a gene. The CDR3 DNA reads TGTGCCAGTAGCCCGGGACAGATCACCGGGGAGCTGTTTTTT. This translates into CASSPGQITGELFF.